This entry concerns a single T cell receptor beta chain. Its antigen is as yet unknown. From germline, CDR1 is SGHRS and CDR2 YFSETQ. CDR3 length: 16 residues. The V end was cut by 3 bases, the J end by 0 bases, with 16 bases between. The sample originates from a study of CD8+CD57+ T cells in acquired aplastic anemia. Study-wide context: Sorted CD4+ plus CD8+ cells gave DNA averaging around 3 ug.

TCR beta VDJ and CDR3 were profiled, and genomic DNA was the template. TCRdb re-called the reads through MiXCR, storing one row per CDR3 protein. The sample contains about 170,000 distinct CDR3 sequences, 55% to 75% of which appear only once. Study outcomes and limitations: The CD8+ Simpson's diversity of patients and controls was not significantly different. The study identified twenty-nine CD8+ CDR3 sequences shared by patients and controls.

Sample: sorted CD4+, CD8+, or CD8+CD57+ T cells (not recorded which) from PBMCs. The chain has TRBV5-1 and TRBJ2-7; D is possibly TRBD2 (5 bases). This clonotype originated in a human donor in good health. CDR3 in amino acids: CASSSDTGILSYEQYF. CDR3 bases: TGCGCCAGCAGCTCAGACACCGGGATCCTCTCCTACGAGCAGTACTTC.